This T cell receptor (beta chain) was sequenced during a study of shared clonotypes between healthy human individuals. Data came from immunoSEQ multiplex PCR; TCRdb stores just in-frame clones and leaves some out. The profile covers over a million clones, with 98% appearing a single time and 0.4% to 0.45% taken by the ten largest. This CDR3 region has 15 residues. Trimming removed 7 bases at V and 4 bases at J, with 17 bases between. Per germline, CDR1 SGHTA and CDR2 FQGTGA. Sample: naive CD4+ T cells sorted from blood. As for subset: CD45RA+ positively selected. The sequence was obtained from a man aged 30 to 39 in good health. The J gene is TRBJ2-1, the V gene TRBV7-3, with D perhaps being TRBD1 or TRBD2 (5 bases each). CDR3 amino acids: CASTLKWGLYNEQFF. Here the CDR3 DNA reads TGTGCCAGCACCCTCAAGTGGGGGTTGTACAATGAGCAGTTCTTC.